Shown below are 13 T cell receptor beta chains from a single sample sequenced in a study of identical twins. TCRdb reprocessed the 5' RACE reads with MiXCR, giving one entry per CDR3 protein. The sample has 450,000 or so distinct CDR3 sequences, 14% seen once; the top ten hold around 0.52%. This same sample was also taken into another study, of yellow fever vaccine responses in identical twins.

Source material: CD4+ T cells sorted from blood. These TCRs come from a woman aged 18-29 years in good health.

V and J are TRBV20-1 and TRBJ2-3; D not resolved. The CDR3 extends over 14 amino acids. Between the trimmed V and J ends, which lost 2 bases and 2 bases, there was a span of 11 bases. From germline, CDR1 is DFQATT and CDR2 SNEGSKA (reference sequence). The CDR3 is CSARFRLNTDTQYF. The CDR3, as DNA: TGCAGTGCTAGATTCAGACTTAACACAGATACGCAGTATTTT.

There are a few counts of this clonotype. This chain joins TRBV20-1 and TRBJ2-4, with 10 positions matching TRBD2. The germline V gene has CDR1 DFQATT and CDR2 SNEGSKA (reference sequence). With 5 bases clipped from V and 12 bases from J, the junction kept 10 bases outside the gene matches. The CDR3 is made up of 13 amino acids. CDR3 coding DNA: TGCAGTGCTCCACGGACTAGCGGCTCCACTCAGTACTTC. Translating it yields CSAPRTSGSTQYF.

This clonotype was counted only a few times. The V call is TRBV5-6, the J call TRBJ2-2; a weak D match, TRBD1 (6 bases). Germline V gene lookup returns CDR1 SGHDT and CDR2 YYEEEE. V lost 4 bases and J lost 4, with 14 bases in between. The CDR3 covers 15 residues. The CDR3 coding sequence is TGTGCCAGCAGCCCCGGACAGAGGATCACCGGGGAGCTGTTTTTT. Protein sequence: CASSPGQRITGELFF. The whole variable domain, filled in from reference TRBV5-6 and TRBJ2-2, reads DAGVTQSPTHLIKTRGQQVTLRCSPKSGHDTVSWYQQALGQGPQFIFQYYEEEERQRGNFPDRFSGHQFPNYSSELNVNALLLGDSALYLCASSPGQRITGELFFGEGSRLTVL.

The J gene is TRBJ2-3, the V gene TRBV24-1; 7 positions match TRBD1. V gave up 4 bases and J gave up 4 bases; unmatched junction bases: 10. Germline CDR1 is KGHDR and CDR2 is SFDVKD. This CDR3 comprises 16 residues. CDR3 in DNA: TGTGCCACCAGTGACCCCGAGACAGGGCGCGCAGATACGCAGTATTTT. Translation gives CATSDPETGRADTQYF.

The chain joins TRBV27 to TRBJ1-2, with unresolved D. The germline gives CDR1 MNHEY, CDR2 SMNVEV (reference sequence). The CDR3 extends over 12 amino acids. Trimming left V 1 base short and J 8 bases short, with 8 bases between. The CDR3 sequence: CASSLFGEGYTF. The CDR3 bases are TGTGCCAGCAGTTTATTTGGGGAGGGCTACACCTTC.

The chain combines TRBV7-8 with TRBJ1-1, with D perhaps matching TRBD1 (6 bases). CDR1 is SGHVS, CDR2 FQNEAQ, per germline. Deletions cut 5 bases from V and 6 bases from J, with 13 bases between. The CDR3 is 13 amino acids. Here the CDR3 reads CASSPLQGSEAFF. The CDR3 region has the DNA TGTGCCAGCAGCCCCTTACAGGGCTCTGAAGCTTTCTTT.

This rearrangement joins TRBV15 to TRBJ2-7; 8 positions agree with TRBD2. Trimming at V came to 1 base and at J to 3 bases, leaving 5 bases not matched to a gene. The CDR3 length is 15 residues. CDR1 is LNHNV and CDR2 is YYDKDF in the germline V gene (reference sequence). The CDR3 nucleotides read TGTGCCACCAGCAGAGTTTCCAGCGGGGGCTACGAGCAGTACTTC. Amino acid sequence: CATSRVSSGGYEQYF.

The rearrangement links TRBV12-3 or TRBV12-4 to TRBJ2-3; D unclear. Trimming shortened V by 2 bases and J by 1 base, and 10 bases separated the two germline ends. The CDR3 is 15 amino acids. CDR3 region: CASSLRRGRTDTQYF. The CDR3 nucleotides are TGTGCCAGCAGTTTAAGACGTGGTCGCACAGATACGCAGTATTTT.

At least ten counts were recorded for this clonotype. The chain combines TRBV5-1 with TRBJ2-3, with D tentatively TRBD2 (7 bases). Trimming left V 3 bases short and J 3 bases short, with 14 bases between. The CDR3 totals 15 residues. CDR1 is SGHRS, CDR2 YFSETQ, per germline. CDR3 coding DNA: TGCGCCAGCAGCTCAAGGGGGGGGGAAACAGATACGCAGTATTTT. This codes for CASSSRGGETDTQYF.

The chain recombines TRBV28 with TRBJ2-7, with unresolved D. Germline V CDR1 and CDR2: MDHEN, SYDVKM. This CDR3 comprises 13 residues. V was cut by 6 bases and J by 5 bases, with 14 bases left in between. The CDR3 region is CASSLLVQDEQYF. As DNA, the CDR3 is TGTGCCAGCAGCCTCCTCGTCCAGGACGAGCAGTACTTC. Together with reference TRBV28 and TRBJ2-7, the CDR3 gives the full variable domain: DVKVTQSSRYLVKRTGEKVFLECVQDMDHENMFWYRQDPGLGLRLIYFSYDVKMKEKGDIPEGYSVSREKKERFSLILESASTNQTSMYLCASSLLVQDEQYFGPGTRLTVT.

This clonotype came up many times. This sequence joins TRBV14 and TRBJ2-5; tentatively, D is TRBD2 (5 bases). The V gene lost 0 bases and the J gene lost 5 bases, with 16 bases spanning the gap. This CDR3 region has 16 residues. Germline CDR1 SGHDN, CDR2 FVKESK. In DNA form, the CDR3 reads TGTGCCAGCAGCCAAGATCGCAGGACTGTAGGGGAGACCCAGTACTTC. Translating gives CASSQDRRTVGETQYF.

This chain links TRBV10-2 with TRBJ2-1, with 8 nucleotides matching TRBD2. V was pared by 7 bases and J by 6 bases, with 8 bases of the junction left unmatched. The germline gives CDR1 WSHSY, CDR2 SAAADI. This CDR3 spans 14 amino acids. CDR3 sequence: CASTGLASANEQFF. CDR3 nucleotides: TGCGCCAGCACTGGACTAGCATCTGCCAATGAGCAGTTCTTC.

The rearrangement uses TRBV7-8 and TRBJ2-3, with D possibly TRBD2 on 5 matching bases. The CDR3 runs 16 residues. Trimming pared 1 base from V and 4 bases from J, leaving 15 bases between. CDR1 SGHVS and CDR2 FQNEAQ come from the germline V gene. CDR3 sequence (DNA): TGTGCCAGCAGCTTAGGTATCAGCGGTAGAGCAGATACGCAGTATTTT. Protein: CASSLGISGRADTQYF.